These 11 T cell receptor beta chains came from one sample sequenced in a study of T cells in tumors after PD-1 blockade. Sequencing used immunoSEQ multiplex PCR; TCRdb keeps in-frame clones, though not all of them. In the table there are roughly 48,000 clones, 81% of which are singletons. The specimen was PBMCs, collected before anti-PD-1 treatment. The receptors stem from a human donor with basal cell carcinoma.

The rearrangement uses TRBV5-1 and TRBJ2-5, with D possibly being TRBD1 (6 bases). The germline CDR1 and CDR2 sequences are SGHRS and YFSETQ. CDR3 size: 14 residues. Trimming removed 2 bases at V and 5 bases at J, with 13 bases between. As DNA, the CDR3 is TGCGCCAGCAGCTTTACAGGGCTTGGGGAGACCCAGTACTTC. It encodes CASSFTGLGETQYF. The full variable domain, in which reference TRBV5-1 and TRBJ2-5 provide the parts outside the CDR3, is KAGVTQTPRYLIKTRGQQVTLSCSPISGHRSVSWYQQTPGQGLQFLFEYFSETQRNKGNFPGRFSGRQFSNSRSEMNVSTLELGDSALYLCASSFTGLGETQYFGPGTRLLVL.

This clone turned up a few times. This rearrangement joins TRBV24-1 to TRBJ2-1, with 11 bases lining up with TRBD2. The length of the CDR3 is 16 residues. Germline CDR1 and CDR2: KGHDR and SFDVKD. Germline trimming cut 4 bases from V and 4 bases from J; bases unmatched to any gene: 5. For the CDR3, the DNA is TGTGCCACCAGTGACCCCGGGACTAGCGGATACAATGAGCAGTTCTTC. Encoded protein: CATSDPGTSGYNEQFF.

The V and J genes are TRBV13 and TRBJ2-5, with 11 nucleotides matching TRBD1. This CDR3 is built from 16 residues. The junction had 5 bases not matched to a gene; V was cut back by 1 base and J by 4 bases. The germline CDR1 and CDR2 sequences are PRHDT and FYEKMQ (reference sequence). CDR3 protein: CASSLDGQGAGETQYF. CDR3 coding DNA: TGTGCCAGCAGCTTAGATGGACAGGGGGCGGGAGAGACCCAGTACTTC.

The rearrangement joins TRBV2 to TRBJ2-1, with a possible D match to TRBD2 (6 bases). With 5 bases removed from V and 5 bases from J, the gap between germline ends came to 13 bases. This CDR3 is 14 amino acids long. Germline lookup yields CDR1 SNHLY and CDR2 FYNNEI. The CDR3 bases are TGTGCCAGCAGTCTCTTGACTAGTAACAATGAGCAGTTCTTC. Amino acid sequence: CASSLLTSNNEQFF.

This chain uses TRBV6-1 with TRBJ2-3, with TRBD2 matching 13 bases. The CDR3 consists of 16 residues. J gave up 6 bases and V 4 bases, and 7 bases lay outside the gene matches. CDR1 and CDR2 from the germline V gene are MNHNS and SASEGT. The chain's CDR3 is CASSGTTSGGWDTQYF. CDR3 sequence (DNA): TGTGCCAGCAGTGGCACGACTAGCGGGGGGTGGGATACGCAGTATTTT.

The chain links TRBV18 to TRBJ2-1; D not resolved. The CDR3 length is 14 residues. CDR1 KGHSH and CDR2 LQKENI come from the germline V gene. Deletions cut 6 bases from V and 0 bases from J, with 9 bases between. CDR3: CASSPTPSYNEQFF. CDR3 coding DNA: TGTGCCAGCTCGCCAACCCCCTCCTACAATGAGCAGTTCTTC.

This clone appeared a few times. The V call is TRBV7-8, the J call TRBJ1-6; TRBD1 might be the D (5 bases). From germline, CDR1 is SGHVS and CDR2 FQNEAQ. V dropped 5 bases and J dropped 7 bases, with 12 bases sitting between them. CDR3 length: 14 residues. Here the CDR3 DNA reads TGTGCCAGCAGCCTCCGGGACGGGAATTCACCCCTCCACTTT. The encoded protein is CASSLRDGNSPLHF.

The chain couples TRBV20-1 to TRBJ1-1; no clear D gene. V dropped 3 bases and J dropped 1 base, with 3 bases sitting between them. Germline-derived CDR1 and CDR2 are DFQATT and SNEGSKA (reference sequence). There are 11 residues in the CDR3. CDR3 DNA: TGCAGTGCTAGCAGGAACACTGAAGCTTTCTTT. Translated, it gives CSASRNTEAFF.

This rearrangement joins TRBV6-1 to TRBJ1-1, with D maybe TRBD1 (6 bases). The germline gives CDR1 MNHNS, CDR2 SASEGT. The CDR3 covers 15 residues. V was shortened by 0 bases and J by 10 bases, with 18 bases between the two germline ends. The DNA of the CDR3 is TGTGCCAGCAGTGAAGCAGGGACACTCTCTTATGTAGCTTTCTTT. Translating gives CASSEAGTLSYVAFF.

The chain employs TRBV5-1 and TRBJ1-2; tentatively, D is TRBD1 (5 bases). The CDR3 consists of 12 residues. Per the germline V gene, CDR1 is SGHRS and CDR2 is YFSETQ. V lost 4 bases and J 8 bases, leaving 12 bases between the germline ends. The CDR3 DNA follows: TGCGCCAGCAGCCCCGACCGGGGCGGCTACACCTTC. This translates into CASSPDRGGYTF.

The chain couples TRBV7-2 to TRBJ2-7, with D possibly matching TRBD2 (5 bases). CDR1 and CDR2 (germline): SGHTA, FQGNSA. Trimming pared 4 bases from V and 5 bases from J, leaving 27 bases between. The CDR3 loop spans 18 amino acids. The CDR3: CASSSWARGTVGEDEQYF. The CDR3 coding sequence is TGTGCCAGCAGCTCTTGGGCACGGGGAACGGTGGGTGAGGACGAGCAGTACTTC.